This paragraph covers one TCR beta chain sequence. The data stem from a study of cytomegalovirus exposure and HLA in healthy donors. 60 Vbeta and 13 Jbeta primers were used in PCR. Clones were read by immunoSEQ multiplex PCR, and TCRdb kept only the in-frame ones, dropping some. The sample shows approximately 150,000 clones, 65% to 90% of them seen only once. Germline V lookup: CDR1 MGHRA, CDR2 YSYEKL. The V gene end was trimmed by 0 bases and the J gene end by 1 base; junction bases not matched to a gene: 11. The CDR3 spans 18 residues. The sequence derives from a male donor in good health and CMV-seronegative. Sequenced input: PBMCs. The chain recombines TRBV4-1 with TRBJ1-1, with 7 bases fitting TRBD1. DNA for the CDR3: TGCGCCAGCAGCCAAGATCCCAACAGGGGTGATCGGAACACTGAAGCTTTCTTT. Its translation: CASSQDPNRGDRNTEAFF.